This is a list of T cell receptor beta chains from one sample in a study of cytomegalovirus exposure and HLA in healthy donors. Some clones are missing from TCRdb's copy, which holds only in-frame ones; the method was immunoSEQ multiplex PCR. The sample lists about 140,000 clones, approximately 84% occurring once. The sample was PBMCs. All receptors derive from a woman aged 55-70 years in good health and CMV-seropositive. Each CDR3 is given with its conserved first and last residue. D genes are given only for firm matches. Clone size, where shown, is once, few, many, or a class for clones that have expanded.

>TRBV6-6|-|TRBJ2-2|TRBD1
CASTVGTGYDTGELFF
TGTGCCAGCACCGTAGGGACAGGGTATGACACCGGGGAGCTGTTTTTT
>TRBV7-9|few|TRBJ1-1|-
CASSPPGIMNTEAFF
TGTGCCAGCAGCCCCCCCGGGATTATGAACACTGAAGCTTTCTTT
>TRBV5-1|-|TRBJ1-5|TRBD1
CASSLGTGGGQPQHF
TGCGCCAGCAGCTTGGGGACAGGGGGCGGCCAGCCCCAGCATTTT
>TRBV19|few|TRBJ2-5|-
CASSIPKSLETQYF
TGTGCCAGTAGTATCCCTAAGAGCCTAGAGACCCAGTACTTC
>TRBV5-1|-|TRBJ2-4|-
CASSLLGGDIQYF
TGCGCCAGCAGCTTGTTAGGGGGAGACATTCAGTACTTC
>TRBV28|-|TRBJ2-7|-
CASRANYEQYF
TGTGCCAGCAGGGCCAACTACGAGCAGTACTTC
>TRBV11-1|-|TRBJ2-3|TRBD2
CASSETSGYTDTQYF
TGTGCCAGCAGCGAGACTAGCGGGTACACAGATACGCAGTATTTT
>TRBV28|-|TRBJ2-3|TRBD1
CATRDRGRSTDTQYF
TGTGCCACCCGGGACAGGGGACGGAGCACAGATACGCAGTATTTT
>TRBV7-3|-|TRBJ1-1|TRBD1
CASSSYGPGTVNTEAFF
TGTGCCAGCAGCTCGTACGGACCCGGGACAGTGAACACTGAAGCTTTCTTT
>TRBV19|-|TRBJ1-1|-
CASSRGPQRNTEAFF
TGTGCCAGTAGTAGAGGGCCCCAAAGGAACACTGAAGCTTTCTTT
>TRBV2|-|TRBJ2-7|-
CASSGHYEQYF
TGTGCCAGCAGTGGGCACTATGAGCAGTACTTC
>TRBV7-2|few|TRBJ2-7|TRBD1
CASRGQGGLYEQYF
TGTGCCAGCAGGGGACAGGGGGGGCTCTACGAGCAGTACTTC
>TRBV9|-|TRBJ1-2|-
CASSVGPGGDYGYTF
TGTGCCAGCAGCGTAGGGCCCGGGGGGGACTATGGCTACACCTTC
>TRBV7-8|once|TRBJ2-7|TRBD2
CASSRVWTSSEQYF
TGTGCCAGCAGCCGCGTTTGGACTAGCTCCGAGCAGTACTTC
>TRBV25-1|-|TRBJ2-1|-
CASSAPVAYNEQFF
TGTGCCAGCAGTGCTCCCGTGGCTTACAATGAGCAGTTCTTC
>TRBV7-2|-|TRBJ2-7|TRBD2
CANMSGRCGSSYEQYF
TGTGCCAACATGAGCGGGCGGTGCGGGAGCTCCTACGAGCAGTACTTC
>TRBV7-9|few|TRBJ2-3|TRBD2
CASSFSGRSTDTQYF
TGTGCCAGCAGCTTCAGCGGGAGAAGCACAGATACGCAGTATTTT
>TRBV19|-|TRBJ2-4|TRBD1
CASSAGTGGNIQYF
TGTGCCAGTAGTGCCGGGACAGGGGGAAACATTCAGTACTTC
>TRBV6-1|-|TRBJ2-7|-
CASSGGGRTVAYEQYF
TGTGCCAGCAGTGGGGGGGGACGGACAGTTGCCTACGAGCAGTACTTC
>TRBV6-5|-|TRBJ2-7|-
CATDRRPGAYEQYF
TGTGCCACCGATCGCCGACCGGGGGCCTACGAGCAGTACTTC
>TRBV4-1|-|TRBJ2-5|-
CASSQVGRQETQYF
TGCGCCAGCAGCCAAGTTGGCAGGCAAGAGACCCAGTACTTC
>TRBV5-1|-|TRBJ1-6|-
CASSLAGDPSNSPLHF
TGCGCCAGCAGCTTGGCGGGGGACCCATCCAATTCACCCCTCCACTTT
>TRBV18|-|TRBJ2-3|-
CASSPEGTDTQYF
TGTGCCAGCTCACCGGAGGGCACAGATACGCAGTATTTT
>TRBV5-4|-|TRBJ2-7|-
CASSLESLGSYEQYF
TGTGCCAGCAGCTTGGAATCCCTAGGATCCTACGAGCAGTACTTC
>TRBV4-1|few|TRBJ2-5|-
CASSQVSAVGTQYF
TGCGCCAGCAGCCAAGTTAGTGCGGTGGGGACCCAGTACTTC
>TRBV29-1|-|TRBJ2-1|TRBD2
CSVGRSGRYNEQFF
TGCAGCGTTGGCCGTAGCGGGAGGTATAATGAGCAGTTCTTC
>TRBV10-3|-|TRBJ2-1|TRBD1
CAIIPGGPYNEQFF
TGTGCCATCATCCCAGGGGGACCCTACAATGAGCAGTTCTTC
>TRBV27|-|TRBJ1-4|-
CASSLWGREDGKLFF
TGTGCCAGCAGTTTATGGGGTCGGGAGGACGGAAAACTGTTTTTT
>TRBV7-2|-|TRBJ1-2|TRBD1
CASSARTGAGRGYTF
TGTGCCAGCAGCGCCCGGACAGGGGCTGGTCGGGGCTACACCTTC
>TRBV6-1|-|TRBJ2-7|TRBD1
CASSGGQGARYEQYF
TGTGCCAGCAGTGGGGGACAGGGGGCGCGGTACGAGCAGTACTTC
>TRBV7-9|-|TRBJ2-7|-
CASSSGSVGEQYF
TGTGCCAGCAGCTCGGGATCGGTTGGAGAGCAGTACTTC
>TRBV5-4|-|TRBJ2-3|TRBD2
CASSLLAGLTDTQYF
TGTGCCAGCAGCTTGTTAGCGGGCCTCACAGATACGCAGTATTTT
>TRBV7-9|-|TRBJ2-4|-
CASSLVITDGGNIQYF
TGTGCCAGCAGCTTAGTTATCACGGACGGCGGGAACATTCAGTACTTC
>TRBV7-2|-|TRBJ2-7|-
CASSLLRDSSYEQYF
TGTGCCAGCAGCCTCCTTAGGGACTCCTCCTACGAGCAGTACTTC
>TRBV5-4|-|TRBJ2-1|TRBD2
CASSLASRPSGSHWEQFF
TGTGCCAGCAGCTTGGCCTCCCGGCCTAGCGGGAGCCACTGGGAGCAGTTCTTC
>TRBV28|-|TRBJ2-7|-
CASRSGQGWYEQYF
TGTGCCAGCAGGTCCGGGCAGGGATGGTACGAGCAGTACTTC
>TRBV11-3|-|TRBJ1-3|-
CASSRATDGGNTIYF
TGTGCCAGCAGCCGAGCGACAGACGGGGGAAACACCATATATTTT
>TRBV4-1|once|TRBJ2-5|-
CASSQDQRSWETQYF
TGCGCCAGCAGCCAAGATCAGCGGTCTTGGGAGACCCAGTACTTC
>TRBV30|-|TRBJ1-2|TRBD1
CAWKPGQGPRYGYTF
TGTGCCTGGAAGCCCGGACAGGGCCCTCGCTATGGCTACACCTTC
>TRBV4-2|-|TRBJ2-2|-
CASSAEANTGELFF
TGTGCCAGCAGCGCGGAGGCTAACACCGGGGAGCTGTTTTTT
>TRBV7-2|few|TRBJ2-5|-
CASSFSGRVETQYF
TGTGCCAGCAGCTTTTCGGGCAGGGTTGAGACCCAGTACTTC